The clone carrying this T cell receptor beta chain has more than one count but fewer than ten. The antigen remains unidentified. Between the trimmed V and J ends, which lost 5 bases and 4 bases, there was a span of 11 bases. CDR1 is LNHNV and CDR2 is YYDKDF in the germline V gene (reference sequence). This CDR3 has 13 residues. PCR involved 60 Vbeta and 13 Jbeta primers. Repertoires were generated with immunoSEQ multiplex PCR, while TCRdb's copy carries only in-frame clones and drops some. The table has about 120,000 clones, 15% to 20% seen once. This entry comes from a study of cytomegalovirus exposure and HLA in healthy donors. Findings and limits, study-wide: Compared with the roughly 700-donor mean, an Asian-associated ancestry cluster reportedly had fewer N-insertions, according to a later analysis. A missense variant in DCLRE1C was later tied to TCR beta V- and J-gene trimming.

The chain joins TRBV15 to TRBJ2-5, with D tentatively TRBD1 (6 bases). The material sequenced was PBMCs. The source is a female donor in good health and CMV-seropositive. CDR3 protein: CATSGTPGETQYF. The CDR3 DNA follows: TGTGCCACCAGCGGGACACCGGGAGAGACCCAGTACTTC.